This TCR beta chain was captured by sequencing in a study of blood T cell repertoires in COVID-19. Here immunoSEQ multiplex PCR was the method, and the copy in TCRdb shows in-frame clones only, minus some. The data show some 110,000 clones, 90% seen once. V was clipped by 4 bases and J by 0 bases; unmatched bases: 3. The CDR3 consists of 17 residues. CDR1 is MNHEY, CDR2 SVGEGT, per germline. The chain employs TRBV6-2 or TRBV6-3 and TRBJ2-2, with 12 bases matching TRBD2. Material for sequencing was peripheral blood. This TCR derives from a human donor with active COVID-19. The donor label of this sample is uncertain. The CDR3 reads CASSFLAGGPNTGELFF. DNA of the CDR3: TGTGCCAGCAGTTTTCTAGCGGGGGGGCCGAACACCGGGGAGCTGTTTTTT.